These T cell receptor beta chains were read from a single sample in a study of cytomegalovirus exposure and HLA in healthy donors. Clones were sequenced by immunoSEQ multiplex PCR, and TCRdb holds only the in-frame ones, with some missing. The sample holds over 150,000 clones, around 79% seen once. What was sequenced was PBMCs. The origin of the receptors is a man aged 35 to 55 in good health and CMV-seronegative. Both conserved end residues are part of each CDR3. Fields, in order: clone size, D gene, V gene, CDR3 length, J gene, CDR3 protein, CDR3 DNA. The D gene is left open where the match is weak. Size is stated for part of the rows, as once, few or many counts, or as a class when the clone is expanded.

size: -
D: -
V: TRBV5-6
length: 12
J: TRBJ1-1
CDR3: CASSPRATEAFF
DNA: TGTGCCAGCAGCCCCAGGGCCACTGAAGCTTTCTTT

size: -
D: TRBD1
V: TRBV5-4
length: 16
J: TRBJ2-1
CDR3: CASSLGGQDPYNEQFF
DNA: TGTGCCAGCAGCTTGGGCGGACAGGACCCCTACAATGAGCAGTTCTTC

size: -
D: -
V: TRBV9
length: 12
J: TRBJ1-2
CDR3: CASSTLGQGTTF
DNA: TGTGCCAGCAGCACCCTGGGGCAGGGGACCACCTTC

size: -
D: TRBD1
V: TRBV19
length: 16
J: TRBJ1-1
CDR3: CASSPSGGLGNTEAFF
DNA: TGTGCCAGTAGTCCCTCAGGGGGCCTGGGAAACACTGAAGCTTTCTTT

size: -
D: TRBD1
V: TRBV28
length: 13
J: TRBJ2-2
CDR3: CASRDRVSGELFF
DNA: TGTGCCAGCAGGGACAGGGTTTCCGGGGAGCTGTTTTTT

size: -
D: TRBD1
V: TRBV2
length: 15
J: TRBJ1-4
CDR3: CASSATGEYGEKLFF
DNA: TGTGCCAGCAGTGCCACAGGGGAGTACGGTGAAAAACTGTTTTTT

size: -
D: -
V: TRBV30
length: 15
J: TRBJ2-1
CDR3: CAWLEGDSSYNEQFF
DNA: TGTGCCTGGCTGGAGGGGGACAGCTCCTACAATGAGCAGTTCTTC

size: -
D: -
V: TRBV5-6
length: 15
J: TRBJ1-3
CDR3: CASSLPQGSGNTIYF
DNA: TGTGCCAGCAGCTTGCCCCAGGGTTCTGGAAACACCATATATTTT

size: -
D: TRBD1
V: TRBV7-9
length: 16
J: TRBJ1-2
CDR3: CASSRGGQRTNYGYTF
DNA: TGTGCCAGCAGCCGTGGGGGACAGCGGACTAACTATGGCTACACCTTC

size: -
D: TRBD1
V: TRBV29-1
length: 13
J: TRBJ1-5
CDR3: CSVPGQGNQPQHF
DNA: TGCAGCGTTCCGGGACAGGGCAATCAGCCCCAGCATTTT

size: -
D: TRBD1
V: TRBV4-1
length: 15
J: TRBJ2-3
CDR3: CASSQETGGPDTQYF
DNA: TGCGCCAGCAGCCAAGAAACAGGGGGCCCAGATACGCAGTATTTT

size: -
D: -
V: TRBV10-1
length: 12
J: TRBJ2-7
CDR3: CASRTKSYEQYF
DNA: TGCGCCAGCAGGACAAAATCCTACGAGCAGTACTTC

size: -
D: TRBD1
V: TRBV7-3
length: 17
J: TRBJ2-2
CDR3: CASSLNGQGANTGELFF
DNA: TGTGCCAGCAGCTTAAATGGGCAGGGGGCAAACACCGGGGAGCTGTTTTTT

size: -
D: -
V: TRBV27
length: 15
J: TRBJ2-7
CDR3: CASSLMGALLYEQYF
DNA: TGTGCCAGCAGTTTAATGGGGGCCCTGCTCTACGAGCAGTACTTC

size: few
D: TRBD1
V: TRBV6-5
length: 14
J: TRBJ2-2
CDR3: CASRGQALHGELFF
DNA: TGTGCCAGCAGGGGACAGGCCCTACACGGGGAGCTGTTTTTT

size: few
D: TRBD1
V: TRBV5-1
length: 17
J: TRBJ1-1
CDR3: CASSLSPTGVVKTEAFF
DNA: TGCGCCAGCAGCTTGAGCCCAACAGGGGTAGTGAAAACTGAAGCTTTCTTT

size: -
D: TRBD1
V: TRBV2
length: 15
J: TRBJ2-1
CDR3: CASSGGTGSYNEQFF
DNA: TGTGCCAGCAGTGGGGGGACAGGCTCCTACAATGAGCAGTTCTTC

size: -
D: TRBD2
V: TRBV5-1
length: 15
J: TRBJ2-1
CDR3: CASSTYSGGANEQFF
DNA: TGCGCCAGCAGCACTTATAGCGGGGGGGCCAATGAGCAGTTCTTC

size: -
D: -
V: TRBV4-2
length: 15
J: TRBJ2-5
CDR3: CASSQETHRAETQYF
DNA: TGTGCCAGCAGCCAAGAAACCCACAGGGCGGAGACCCAGTACTTC

size: -
D: TRBD1
V: TRBV25-1
length: 11
J: TRBJ1-2
CDR3: CASKYRGGYTF
DNA: TGTGCCAGCAAGTACAGGGGGGGCTACACCTTC

size: -
D: -
V: TRBV28
length: 14
J: TRBJ1-5
CDR3: CASSYGISNQPQHF
DNA: TGTGCCAGCAGTTACGGGATTAGCAATCAGCCCCAGCATTTT

size: -
D: -
V: TRBV2
length: 11
J: TRBJ2-5
CDR3: CASSQYRVGHF
DNA: TGTGCCAGCAGCCAATACAGGGTTGGGCACTTC

size: -
D: TRBD1
V: TRBV15
length: 15
J: TRBJ2-5
CDR3: CATSIRQGGKETQYF
DNA: TGTGCCACCAGCATTCGACAGGGGGGAAAAGAGACCCAGTACTTC

size: -
D: TRBD1
V: TRBV9
length: 16
J: TRBJ2-3
CDR3: CASSLGGTGITDTQYF
DNA: TGTGCCAGCAGCCTGGGGGGGACAGGGATAACAGATACGCAGTATTTT

size: -
D: -
V: TRBV6-5
length: 14
J: TRBJ1-5
CDR3: CASGLRGAGQPQHF
DNA: TGTGCCAGCGGTCTACGGGGGGCAGGCCAGCCCCAGCATTTT

size: -
D: -
V: TRBV19
length: 15
J: TRBJ1-5
CDR3: CASSIRTANYQPQHF
DNA: TGTGCCAGTAGTATCCGGACAGCAAATTATCAGCCCCAGCATTTT

size: -
D: TRBD1
V: TRBV9
length: 16
J: TRBJ2-3
CDR3: CASSVPGTGGTDTQYF
DNA: TGTGCCAGCAGCGTCCCCGGGACAGGGGGCACAGATACGCAGTATTTT

size: -
D: -
V: TRBV30
length: 11
J: TRBJ2-2
CDR3: CAGRGPGELFF
DNA: TGTGCGGGGCGGGGGCCCGGGGAGCTGTTTTTT

size: -
D: -
V: TRBV11-2
length: 11
J: TRBJ2-7
CDR3: CASSLNREQYF
DNA: TGTGCCAGCAGCTTAAATCGCGAGCAGTACTTC

size: -
D: -
V: TRBV5-1
length: 13
J: TRBJ1-2
CDR3: CASSALATDGYTF
DNA: TGCGCCAGCAGCGCACTCGCCACGGATGGCTACACCTTC

size: once
D: -
V: TRBV11-2
length: 14
J: TRBJ2-5
CDR3: CASSLGRRRETQYF
DNA: TGTGCCAGCAGCTTAGGGCGACGGCGGGAGACCCAGTACTTC

size: -
D: -
V: TRBV1
length: 18
J: TRBJ2-5
CDR3: CTSSQPAQPGLVVETQYF
DNA: TGCACCAGCAGCCAACCAGCCCAACCGGGACTAGTTGTAGAGACCCAGTACTTC

size: -
D: -
V: TRBV5-6
length: 12
J: TRBJ2-3
CDR3: CASSLLPDTQYF
DNA: TGTGCCAGCAGCTTGCTTCCAGATACGCAGTATTTT

size: -
D: -
V: TRBV14
length: 13
J: TRBJ2-2
CDR3: CASSQDSRGELFF
DNA: TGTGCCAGCAGCCAAGATTCCCGGGGGGAGCTGTTTTTT